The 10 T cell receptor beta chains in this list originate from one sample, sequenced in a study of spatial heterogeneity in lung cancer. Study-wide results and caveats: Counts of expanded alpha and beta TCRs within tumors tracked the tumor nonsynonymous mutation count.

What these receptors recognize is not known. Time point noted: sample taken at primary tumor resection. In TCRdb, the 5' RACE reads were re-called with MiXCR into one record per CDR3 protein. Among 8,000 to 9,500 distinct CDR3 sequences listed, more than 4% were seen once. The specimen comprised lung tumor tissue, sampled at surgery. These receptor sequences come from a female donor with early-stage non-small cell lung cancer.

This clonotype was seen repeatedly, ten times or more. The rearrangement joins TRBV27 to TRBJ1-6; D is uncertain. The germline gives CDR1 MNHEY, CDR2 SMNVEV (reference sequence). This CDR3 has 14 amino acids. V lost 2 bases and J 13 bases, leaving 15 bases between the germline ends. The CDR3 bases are TGTGCCAGCAGTTTAAAGCCGCCGGGGTGGCCCCTCCACTTT. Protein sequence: CASSLKPPGWPLHF.

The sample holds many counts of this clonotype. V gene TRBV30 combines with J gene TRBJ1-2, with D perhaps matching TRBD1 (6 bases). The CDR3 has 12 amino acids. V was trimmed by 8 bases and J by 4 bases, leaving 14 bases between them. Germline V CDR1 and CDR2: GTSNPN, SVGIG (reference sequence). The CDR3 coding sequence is TGTGCCCGACGCGGACAGCCCTATGGCTACACCTTC. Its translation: CARRGQPYGYTF.

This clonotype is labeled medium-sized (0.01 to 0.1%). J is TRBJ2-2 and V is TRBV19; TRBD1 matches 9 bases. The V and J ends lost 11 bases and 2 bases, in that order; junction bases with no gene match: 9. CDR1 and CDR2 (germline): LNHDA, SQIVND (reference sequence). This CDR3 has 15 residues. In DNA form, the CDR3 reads TGTGCCTCCCGAGGGACAGGGTTTAACACCGGGGAGCTGTTTTTT. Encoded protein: CASRGTGFNTGELFF.

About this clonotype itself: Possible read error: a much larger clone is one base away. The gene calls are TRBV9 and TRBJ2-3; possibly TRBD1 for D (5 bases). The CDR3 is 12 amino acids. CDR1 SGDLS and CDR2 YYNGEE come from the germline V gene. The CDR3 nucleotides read TGTGCCCGCAGCGTAGGGGCAAATACGCAGTATTTT. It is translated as CARSVGANTQYF.

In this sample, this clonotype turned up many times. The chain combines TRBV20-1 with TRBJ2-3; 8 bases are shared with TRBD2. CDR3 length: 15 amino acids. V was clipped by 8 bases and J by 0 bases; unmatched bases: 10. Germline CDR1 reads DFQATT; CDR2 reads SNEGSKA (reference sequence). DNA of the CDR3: TGCAGTTTCCTAGAGGCTAGCGGGAGCACAGATACGCAGTATTTT. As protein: CSFLEASGSTDTQYF.

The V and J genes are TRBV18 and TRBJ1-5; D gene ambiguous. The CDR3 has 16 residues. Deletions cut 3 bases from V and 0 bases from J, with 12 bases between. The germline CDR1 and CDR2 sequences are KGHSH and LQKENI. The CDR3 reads CASSPGGPGSNQPQHF. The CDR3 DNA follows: TGTGCCAGCTCACCCGGAGGTCCCGGTAGCAATCAGCCCCAGCATTTT.

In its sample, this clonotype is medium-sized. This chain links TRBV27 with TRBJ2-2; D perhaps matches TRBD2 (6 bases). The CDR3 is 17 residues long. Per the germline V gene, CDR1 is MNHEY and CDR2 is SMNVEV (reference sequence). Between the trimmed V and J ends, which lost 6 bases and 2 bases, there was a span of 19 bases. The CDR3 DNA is TGTGCCAGCAGCACATGGGTCCTAGCGTTAAACACCGGGGAGCTGTTTTTT. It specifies CASSTWVLALNTGELFF.

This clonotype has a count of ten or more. In DNA, the CDR3 is TGTGCCAGCAGCCTTATCTCATGGGACAAGAGCACAGATACGCAGTATTTT. It translates to CASSLISWDKSTDTQYF. This rearrangement joins TRBV7-9 to TRBJ2-3, with D possibly being TRBD1 (6 bases). Germline V CDR1 and CDR2: SEHNR, FQNEAQ (reference sequence). Trimming stripped 5 bases from V and 0 bases from J, with 18 bases between. This CDR3 has 17 amino acids.

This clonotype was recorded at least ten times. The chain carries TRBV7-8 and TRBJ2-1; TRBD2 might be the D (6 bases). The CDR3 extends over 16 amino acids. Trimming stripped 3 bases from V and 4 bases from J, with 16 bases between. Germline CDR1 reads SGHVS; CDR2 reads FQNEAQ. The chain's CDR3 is CASSFPSEGRYNEQFF. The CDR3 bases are TGTGCCAGCAGCTTCCCCTCGGAGGGCCGATACAATGAGCAGTTCTTC.

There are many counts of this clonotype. CDR3 sequence (DNA): TGTGCCAGCAGTCCACTAGCGGGAGGGCCCGTCGAGCAGTACTTC. This encodes CASSPLAGGPVEQYF. The rearrangement joins TRBV27 to TRBJ2-7; 13 bases are a match to TRBD2. This CDR3 has 15 amino acids. Trimming removed 5 bases from V and 6 bases from J; junction bases left unmatched: 7. CDR1 MNHEY and CDR2 SMNVEV come from the germline V gene (reference sequence).